This is a list of T cell receptor beta chains from one sample in a study of blood T cell repertoires in COVID-19. Assay used: immunoSEQ multiplex PCR; TCRdb lists only in-frame clones, some missing. Of about 400,000 clones detected, roughly 89% appear once; the ten largest clones hold 4% to 5.5%. The sample taken for sequencing was peripheral blood. These TCRs come from a woman in her twenties or thirties with acute or convalescent COVID-19. Each CDR3 is given with its conserved first and last residue. D genes are given only for firm matches. Clone size is given for some rows only: seen once, a few or many times, or a class if the clone is expanded.

TRBJ2-3 | NA | NA | TRBV29-1 | TGCAGCGTTGGGGGGGAAGCCACAGATACGCAGTATTTT | CSVGGEATDTQYF
TRBJ1-2 | NA | NA | TRBV12-3/TRBV12-4 | TGTGCCAGCAGTTTAAAACGCCCCGGTGGCTACACCTTC | CASSLKRPGGYTF
TRBJ1-2 | many | TRBD1 | TRBV6-5 | TGTGCCACCAAACTAGGAACAGGGGGCTATGGCTACACCTTC | CATKLGTGGYGYTF
TRBJ2-3 | NA | NA | TRBV7-9 | TGTGCCAGCAGCACGACCGTGGCAGGGCCAGATACGCAGTATTTT | CASSTTVAGPDTQYF
TRBJ2-1 | NA | NA | TRBV7-6 | TGTGCCAGCAGCTTAGGACTTCCAAGCTCCTACAATGAGCAGTTCTTC | CASSLGLPSSYNEQFF
TRBJ2-4 | NA | TRBD1 | TRBV10-2 | TGCGCCAGCAGTGAGCCCCCGACAGGGGATGGGTACATTCAGTACTTC | CASSEPPTGDGYIQYF
TRBJ2-2 | many | TRBD1 | TRBV5-1 | TGCGCCAGCAGCTTGGAGGGGGCAAAGGCCGGGGAGCTGTTTTTT | CASSLEGAKAGELFF
TRBJ1-5 | NA | TRBD1 | TRBV11-2 | TGTGCCAGCAGCTTAGGGAGGGGGCGGTTTCAGCCCCAGCATTTT | CASSLGRGRFQPQHF
TRBJ1-2 | NA | NA | TRBV5-1 | TGCGCCAGCAGCTTGGAGGGGTATGGCTACACCTTC | CASSLEGYGYTF
TRBJ2-5 | NA | TRBD1 | TRBV2 | TGTGCCAGCAGTAGGACAGGGGGTTACCAAGAGACCCAGTACTTC | CASSRTGGYQETQYF
TRBJ2-5 | NA | NA | TRBV2 | TGTGCCAGCAAAACCTTAGCGGAGACCCAGTACTTC | CASKTLAETQYF
TRBJ1-1 | NA | NA | TRBV19 | TGTGCCACGGAGGGCGGCCCAGGCGCTTTCTTT | CATEGGPGAFF
TRBJ1-1 | NA | NA | TRBV20-1 | TGCAGAGCCCCCGGGGGTTTCTTT | CRAPGGFF
TRBJ2-7 | NA | TRBD1 | TRBV7-9 | TGTGCCAGCAGCTTGGGACAGGGGATCTACGAGCAGTACTTC | CASSLGQGIYEQYF
TRBJ2-2 | NA | NA | TRBV24-1 | TGTGCCACCAGTGACATTAGCCCCCTGAGGACATCGAACACCGGGGAGCTGTTTTTT | CATSDISPLRTSNTGELFF
TRBJ2-7 | NA | TRBD1 | TRBV6-1 | TGTGCCAGCAGTGACAGGGGGCTCTACGAGCAGTACTTC | CASSDRGLYEQYF
TRBJ2-3 | NA | TRBD2 | TRBV5-1 | TGCGCCAGCAGCTTGGGGTGGACTAGCGGGGCCGATACGCAGTATTTT | CASSLGWTSGADTQYF
TRBJ1-1 | NA | NA | TRBV6-5 | TGTGCCAGCAGGTTGACAGTTTCGAACACTGAAGCTTTCTTT | CASRLTVSNTEAFF
TRBJ2-6 | NA | NA | TRBV7-9 | TGTGCCAGCAGCCCCCCGTTGGGGGCCAACGTCCTGACTTTC | CASSPPLGANVLTF
TRBJ1-1 | NA | NA | TRBV5-4 | TGTGCCAGCAGCTTGGTCGGCAGGGGAAACACTGAAGCTTTCTTT | CASSLVGRGNTEAFF
TRBJ2-1 | NA | TRBD2 | TRBV7-3 | TGTGCCAGCAGCCTCGGGACTAGCGGGGCAGGGGAGCAGTTCTTC | CASSLGTSGAGEQFF
TRBJ1-5 | NA | NA | TRBV4-1 | TGCGCCAGCAGCCAAGGGGACGATCTGACGGAGGGTTTTTCGCCCCAGCATTTT | CASSQGDDLTEGFSPQHF
TRBJ1-2 | NA | NA | TRBV10-3 | TGTGCCATCCGAGAGGCTCAGGGGCTAGGCTATGGCTACACCTTC | CAIREAQGLGYGYTF
TRBJ2-5 | NA | TRBD2 | TRBV6-5 | TGTGCCAGCAGTTACGGCAGCGGGGGGGCCTCAGAGACCCAGTACTTC | CASSYGSGGASETQYF
TRBJ1-2 | NA | TRBD1 | TRBV6-5 | TGTGCCAGCAGTTATTCGACAGGGGGCGCGGTGGGCTACACCTTC | CASSYSTGGAVGYTF
TRBJ1-1 | NA | NA | TRBV5-6 | TGTGCCAGCAGCTTTTGGGGAGGGTCTGCCGAAGCTTTCTTT | CASSFWGGSAEAFF
TRBJ2-7 | once | TRBD1 | TRBV5-1 | TGCGCCAGCAGCTCACCTATGACAGGGAACCCCTACGAGCAGTACTTC | CASSSPMTGNPYEQYF
TRBJ2-2 | NA | TRBD2 | TRBV7-9 | TGTGCCAGCAGCAAAGCGGGGGCCTACACCGGGGAGCTGTTTTTT | CASSKAGAYTGELFF
TRBJ1-2 | NA | TRBD1 | TRBV19 | TGTGCCAGTAGCCCCGGGACAGAGTTTCCCGGCTACACCTTC | CASSPGTEFPGYTF
TRBJ2-3 | NA | TRBD2 | TRBV10-1 | TGCGCCAGCAGTGACGGGACTAGTCTTCGTGATACGCAGTATTTT | CASSDGTSLRDTQYF
TRBJ1-2 | NA | NA | TRBV19 | TGTGCCACCCTCCCCGGTGATGTGGAGGGATATGGCTACACCTTC | CATLPGDVEGYGYTF
TRBJ2-3 | once | TRBD2 | TRBV6-5 | TGTGCCAGCAGTAACCTAGCGGGGGGCACAGATACGCAGTATTTT | CASSNLAGGTDTQYF
TRBJ2-7 | NA | NA | TRBV9 | TGTGCCAGCAGCGCAGGACAGAAAAACACCTACGAGCAGTACTTC | CASSAGQKNTYEQYF
TRBJ2-7 | NA | TRBD2 | TRBV5-4 | TGTGCCAGCAGCTCGGGGGGGTACGAGCAGTACTTC | CASSSGGYEQYF
TRBJ1-6 | NA | TRBD1 | TRBV6-6 | TGTGCCAGCAGTCCTGGGCCGGGACAGGGGGCGGTGATGTCACCCCTCCACTTT | CASSPGPGQGAVMSPLHF
TRBJ1-6 | NA | TRBD1 | TRBV28 | TGTGCCAGCAGCGCGGACAGGCCCACTTCACCCCTCCACTTT | CASSADRPTSPLHF
TRBJ1-4 | NA | TRBD1 | TRBV9 | TGTGCCAGCAGCGCGGGACAGGTTGGATATGGATCGGGTGAAAAACTGTTTTTT | CASSAGQVGYGSGEKLFF
TRBJ1-1 | NA | NA | TRBV7-9 | TGTGCCAGCAGCTTAGGGCAGTTCGTTGAAGCTTTCTTT | CASSLGQFVEAFF
TRBJ2-2 | once | NA | TRBV5-1 | TGCGCCAGCAGCTTGTCCGCGTCTAACACCGGGGAGCTGTTTTTT | CASSLSASNTGELFF
TRBJ1-1 | NA | TRBD1 | TRBV25-1 | TGTGCCAGCAGTGAAGAAAGGGACAGTTCCACTGAAGCTTTCTTT | CASSEERDSSTEAFF
TRBJ1-1 | NA | TRBD1 | TRBV27 | TGTGCCAGCAGTTTAACCCCCGACAGGGTTGAAGCTTTCTTT | CASSLTPDRVEAFF
TRBJ2-1 | NA | NA | TRBV12-3/TRBV12-4 | TGTGCCAGCAGGGGGCCCTACAATGAGCAGTTCTTC | CASRGPYNEQFF